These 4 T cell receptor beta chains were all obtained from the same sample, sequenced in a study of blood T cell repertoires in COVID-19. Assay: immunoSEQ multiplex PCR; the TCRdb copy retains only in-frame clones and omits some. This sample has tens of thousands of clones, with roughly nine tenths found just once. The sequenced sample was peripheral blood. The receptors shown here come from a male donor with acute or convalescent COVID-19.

In nucleotides, the CDR3 is TGTGCCACCAGCAGGACCTGGGACAGCAATAATTCACCCCTCCACTTT. It specifies CATSRTWDSNNSPLHF. The V gene is TRBV15, the J gene TRBJ1-6; 7 bases align to TRBD1. Germline CDR1 and CDR2: LNHNV and YYDKDF (reference sequence). Trimming cost V 3 bases and J 5 bases; bases outside gene matches: 7. The CDR3 has 16 residues.

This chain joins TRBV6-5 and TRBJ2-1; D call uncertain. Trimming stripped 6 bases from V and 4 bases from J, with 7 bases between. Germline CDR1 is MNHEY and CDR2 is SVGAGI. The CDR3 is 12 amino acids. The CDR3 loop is CASSPQYNEQFF. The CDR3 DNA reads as TGTGCCAGCAGCCCGCAGTACAATGAGCAGTTCTTC.

The CDR3 reads CASSQTGANQPQHF. The CDR3 coding sequence is TGTGCCAGTAGCCAGACAGGGGCCAATCAGCCCCAGCATTTT. The chain uses TRBV19 and TRBJ1-5; TRBD1 agrees at 8 bases. Germline trimming cut 6 bases from V and 3 bases from J; bases unmatched to any gene: 4. The CDR3 is 14 amino acids. Per the germline V gene, CDR1 is LNHDA and CDR2 is SQIVND (reference sequence).

The CDR3 region is CASGGRGPVSNQPQHF. In DNA, the CDR3 is TGTGCCAGCGGCGGGAGGGGGCCGGTGAGCAATCAGCCCCAGCATTTT. This rearrangement joins TRBV2 to TRBJ1-5; TRBD1 matches at 7 bases. V lost 8 bases to trimming and J lost 1 base; unmatched junction nucleotides: 11. The CDR3 runs 16 residues. The germline V gene encodes CDR1 SNHLY and CDR2 FYNNEI. The variable domain in full, with the rest retrieved from reference TRBV2 and TRBJ1-5, is EPEVTQTPSHQVTQMGQEVILRCVPISNHLYFYWYRQILGQKVEFLVSFYNNEISEKSEIFDDQFSVERPDGSNFTLKIRSTKLEDSAMYFCASGGRGPVSNQPQHFGDGTRLSIL.